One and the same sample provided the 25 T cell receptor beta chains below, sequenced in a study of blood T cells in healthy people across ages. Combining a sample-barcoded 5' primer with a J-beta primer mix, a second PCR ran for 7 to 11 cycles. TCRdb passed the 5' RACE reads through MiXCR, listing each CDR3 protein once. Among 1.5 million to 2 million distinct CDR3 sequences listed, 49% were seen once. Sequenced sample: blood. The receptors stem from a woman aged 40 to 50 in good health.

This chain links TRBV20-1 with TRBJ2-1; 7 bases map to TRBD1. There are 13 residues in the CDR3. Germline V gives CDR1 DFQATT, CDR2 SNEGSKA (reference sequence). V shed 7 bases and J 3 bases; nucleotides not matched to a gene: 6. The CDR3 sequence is CSGDSRIYNEQFF. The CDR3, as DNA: TGCAGTGGGGACAGCCGGATCTACAATGAGCAGTTCTTC.

DNA of the CDR3: TGTGCCAGCAGCGAAGGACAGGGGCGAGAGACCCAGTACTTC. Translation gives CASSEGQGRETQYF. V is TRBV4-2 and J is TRBJ2-5, with 9 bases that match TRBD1. With 5 bases clipped from V and 4 bases from J, the junction kept 5 bases outside the gene matches. Germline V gives CDR1 LGHNA, CDR2 YNFKEQ. The CDR3 loop spans 14 amino acids.

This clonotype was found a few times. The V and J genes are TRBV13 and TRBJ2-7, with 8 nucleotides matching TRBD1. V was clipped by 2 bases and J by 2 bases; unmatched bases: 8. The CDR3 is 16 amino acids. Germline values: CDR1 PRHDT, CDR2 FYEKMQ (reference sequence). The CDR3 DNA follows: TGTGCCAGCAGCTTACTAAGACAGGGGACGACCTACGAGCAGTACTTC. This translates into CASSLLRQGTTYEQYF.

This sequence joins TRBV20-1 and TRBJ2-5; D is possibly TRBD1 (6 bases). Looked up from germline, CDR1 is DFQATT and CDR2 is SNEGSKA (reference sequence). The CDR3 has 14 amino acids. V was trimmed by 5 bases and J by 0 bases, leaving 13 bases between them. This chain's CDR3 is CSAGGDGYQETQYF. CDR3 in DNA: TGCAGTGCTGGGGGCGATGGGTACCAAGAGACCCAGTACTTC.

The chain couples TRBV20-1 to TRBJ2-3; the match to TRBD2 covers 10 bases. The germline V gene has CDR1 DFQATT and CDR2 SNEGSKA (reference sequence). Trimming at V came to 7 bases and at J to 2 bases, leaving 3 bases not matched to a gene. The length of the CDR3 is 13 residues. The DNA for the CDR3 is TGCAGTGAAAGCGGGGGGGTCACAGATACGCAGTATTTT. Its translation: CSESGGVTDTQYF.

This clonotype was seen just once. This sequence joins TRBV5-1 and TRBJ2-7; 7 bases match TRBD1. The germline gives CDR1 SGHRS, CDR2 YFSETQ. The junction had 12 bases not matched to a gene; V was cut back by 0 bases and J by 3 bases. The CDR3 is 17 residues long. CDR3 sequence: CASSLAGPGQRNYEQYF. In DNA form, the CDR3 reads TGCGCCAGCAGCTTGGCTGGTCCGGGACAGAGAAACTACGAGCAGTACTTC.

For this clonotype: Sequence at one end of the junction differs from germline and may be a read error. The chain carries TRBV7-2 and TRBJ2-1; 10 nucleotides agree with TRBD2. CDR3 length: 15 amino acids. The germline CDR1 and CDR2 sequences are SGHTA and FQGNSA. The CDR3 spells CASSLSGGYYNGQFF. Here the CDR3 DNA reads TGTGCCAGCAGCCTTAGCGGGGGGTACTACAATGGGCAGTTCTTC.

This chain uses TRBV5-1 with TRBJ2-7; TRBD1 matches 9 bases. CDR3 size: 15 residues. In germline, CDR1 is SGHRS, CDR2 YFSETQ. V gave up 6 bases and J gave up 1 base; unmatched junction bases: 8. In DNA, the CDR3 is TGCGCCAGCACTACGGAGGGACAGGGTTCCTACGAGCAGTACTTC. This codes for CASTTEGQGSYEQYF.

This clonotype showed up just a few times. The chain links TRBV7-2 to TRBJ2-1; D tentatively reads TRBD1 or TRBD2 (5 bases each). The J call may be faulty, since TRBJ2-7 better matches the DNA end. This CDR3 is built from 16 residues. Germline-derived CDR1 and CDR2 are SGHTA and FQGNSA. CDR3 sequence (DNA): TGTGCCAGCAGCCCTCCTTGGGGGAGCTCCTACAATGAGCAGTACTTC. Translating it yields CASSPPWGSSYNEQYF.

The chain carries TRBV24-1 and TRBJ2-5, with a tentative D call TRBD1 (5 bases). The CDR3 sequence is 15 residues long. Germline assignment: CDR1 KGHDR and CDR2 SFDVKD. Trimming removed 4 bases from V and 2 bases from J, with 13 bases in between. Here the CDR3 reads CATSDTRQNQETQYF. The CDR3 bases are TGTGCCACCAGTGACACAAGACAGAATCAAGAGACCCAGTACTTC.

DNA of the CDR3: TGCAGTGCTGTAGCGGGACTAGCGGCAACAGATACGCAGTATTTT. Protein product: CSAVAGLAATDTQYF. The chain employs TRBV20-1 and TRBJ2-3; TRBD2 matches at 11 bases. Trimming took 5 bases from V and 3 from J; bases not matched to a gene: 7. Per germline, CDR1 DFQATT and CDR2 SNEGSKA (reference sequence). The CDR3 has 15 amino acids.

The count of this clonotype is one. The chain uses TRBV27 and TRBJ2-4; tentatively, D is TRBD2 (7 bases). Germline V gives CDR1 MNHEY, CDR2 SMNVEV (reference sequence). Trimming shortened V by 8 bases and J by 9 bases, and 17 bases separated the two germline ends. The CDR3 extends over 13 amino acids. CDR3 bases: TGTGCCAGCCACGGGGGGCCAGGCGTCATTCAGTACTTC. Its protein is CASHGGPGVIQYF.

CDR3: CASSFKQGDDYGYTF. The CDR3 bases are TGTGCCAGCAGCTTCAAACAGGGGGACGACTATGGCTACACCTTC. J is TRBJ1-2 and V is TRBV11-2, with 8 bases that match TRBD1. V trimming: 3 bases; J trimming: 3 bases; junction bases outside the gene matches: 6. The germline gives CDR1 SGHAT, CDR2 FQNNGV. This CDR3 is 15 amino acids long.

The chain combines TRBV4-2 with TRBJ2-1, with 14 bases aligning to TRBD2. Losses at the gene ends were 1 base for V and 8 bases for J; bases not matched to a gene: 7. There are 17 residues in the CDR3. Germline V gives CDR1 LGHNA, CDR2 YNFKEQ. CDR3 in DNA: TGTGCCAGCAGCCAAGCCCAGACTAGCGGGGGGGCGGATGAGCAGTTCTTC. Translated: CASSQAQTSGGADEQFF.

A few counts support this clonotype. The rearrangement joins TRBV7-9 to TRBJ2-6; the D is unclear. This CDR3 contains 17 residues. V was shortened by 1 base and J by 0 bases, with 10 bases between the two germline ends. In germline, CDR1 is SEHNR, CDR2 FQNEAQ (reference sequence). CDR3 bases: TGTGCCAGCAGCTTAGGAAGACAAAGCTCTGGGGCCAACGTCCTGACTTTC. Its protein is CASSLGRQSSGANVLTF.

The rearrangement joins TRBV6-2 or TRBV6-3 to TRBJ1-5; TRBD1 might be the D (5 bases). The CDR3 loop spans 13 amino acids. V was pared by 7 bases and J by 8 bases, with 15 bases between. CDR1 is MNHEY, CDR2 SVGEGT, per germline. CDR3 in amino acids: CASTGGTPKPQHF. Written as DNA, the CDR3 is TGTGCCAGCACTGGGGGGACGCCGAAGCCCCAGCATTTT.

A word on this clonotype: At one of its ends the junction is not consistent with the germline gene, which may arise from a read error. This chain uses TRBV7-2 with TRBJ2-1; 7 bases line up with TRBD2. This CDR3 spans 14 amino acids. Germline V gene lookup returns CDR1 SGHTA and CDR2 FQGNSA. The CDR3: CAGSLGQGGNEQFF. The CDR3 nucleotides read TGTGCCGGCAGCTTAGGTCAGGGAGGGAATGAGCAGTTCTTC.

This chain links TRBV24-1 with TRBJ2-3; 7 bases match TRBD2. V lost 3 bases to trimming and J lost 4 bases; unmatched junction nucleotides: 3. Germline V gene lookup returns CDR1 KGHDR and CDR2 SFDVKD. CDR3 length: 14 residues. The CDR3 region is CATSDPGRADTQYF. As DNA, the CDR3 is TGTGCCACCAGTGATCCGGGGAGGGCAGATACGCAGTATTTT.

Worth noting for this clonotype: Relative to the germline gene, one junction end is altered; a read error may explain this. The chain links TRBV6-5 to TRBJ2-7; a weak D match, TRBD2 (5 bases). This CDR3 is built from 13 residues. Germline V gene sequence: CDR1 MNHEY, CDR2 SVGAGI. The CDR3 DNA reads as TGTGCCGGCAGTTACGCCTTAGCGAGCGAGCAGTACTTC. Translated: CAGSYALASEQYF.

Here the CDR3 reads CASALGQGDGYTF. The CDR3 coding sequence is TGTGCCAGCGCGCTTGGACAGGGGGATGGCTACACCTTC. This chain uses TRBV18 with TRBJ1-2, with 10 bases lining up with TRBD1. With V trimmed by 8 bases and J by 6 bases, 6 bases remained unmatched. The CDR3 spans 13 residues. Germline CDR1 is KGHSH and CDR2 is LQKENI.

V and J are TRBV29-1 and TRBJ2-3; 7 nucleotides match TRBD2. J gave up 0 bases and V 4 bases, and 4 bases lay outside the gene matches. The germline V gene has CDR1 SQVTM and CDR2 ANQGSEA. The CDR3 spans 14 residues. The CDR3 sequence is CSVVVGGSTDTQYF. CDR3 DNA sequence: TGCAGCGTTGTTGTGGGGGGGAGCACAGATACGCAGTATTTT.

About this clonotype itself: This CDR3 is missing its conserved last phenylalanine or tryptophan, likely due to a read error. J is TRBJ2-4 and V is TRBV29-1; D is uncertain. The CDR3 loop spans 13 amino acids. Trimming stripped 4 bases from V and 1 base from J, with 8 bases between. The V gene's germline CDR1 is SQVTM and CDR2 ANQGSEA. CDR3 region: CSVVKAAKNIQYL. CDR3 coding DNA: TGCAGCGTTGTTAAAGCGGCCAAAAACATTCAGTACCTC.

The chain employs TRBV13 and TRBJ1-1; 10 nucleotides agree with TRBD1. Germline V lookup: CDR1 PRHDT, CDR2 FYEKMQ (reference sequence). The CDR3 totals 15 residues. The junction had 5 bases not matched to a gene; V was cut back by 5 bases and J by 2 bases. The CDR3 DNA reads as TGTGCCAGCAGCCCAGGGACAGGGGCTAACACTGAAGCTTTCTTT. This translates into CASSPGTGANTEAFF.

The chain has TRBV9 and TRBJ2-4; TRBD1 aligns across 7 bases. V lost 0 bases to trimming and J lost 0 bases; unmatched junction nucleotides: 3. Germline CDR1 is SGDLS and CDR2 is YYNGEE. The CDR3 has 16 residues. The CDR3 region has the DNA TGTGCCAGCAGCGTAGGGACAGGAATAGCCAAAAACATTCAGTACTTC. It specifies CASSVGTGIAKNIQYF. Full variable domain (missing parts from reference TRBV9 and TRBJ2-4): DSGVTQTPKHLITATGQRVTLRCSPRSGDLSVYWYQQSLDQGLQFLIQYYNGEERAKGNILERFSAQQFPDLHSELNLSSLELGDSALYFCASSVGTGIAKNIQYFGAGTRLSVL.

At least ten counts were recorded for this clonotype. CDR3 residues: CASSLSFAGGQNEQFF. CDR3 DNA sequence: TGCGCCAGCAGCCTATCTTTCGCGGGGGGGCAAAATGAGCAGTTCTTC. This chain links TRBV4-3 with TRBJ2-1; the match to TRBD2 covers 9 bases. The CDR3 extends over 16 amino acids. The V segment lost 4 bases and the J segment 7 bases; nucleotides outside the gene matches: 11. CDR1 LGHNA and CDR2 YSLEER come from the germline V gene.